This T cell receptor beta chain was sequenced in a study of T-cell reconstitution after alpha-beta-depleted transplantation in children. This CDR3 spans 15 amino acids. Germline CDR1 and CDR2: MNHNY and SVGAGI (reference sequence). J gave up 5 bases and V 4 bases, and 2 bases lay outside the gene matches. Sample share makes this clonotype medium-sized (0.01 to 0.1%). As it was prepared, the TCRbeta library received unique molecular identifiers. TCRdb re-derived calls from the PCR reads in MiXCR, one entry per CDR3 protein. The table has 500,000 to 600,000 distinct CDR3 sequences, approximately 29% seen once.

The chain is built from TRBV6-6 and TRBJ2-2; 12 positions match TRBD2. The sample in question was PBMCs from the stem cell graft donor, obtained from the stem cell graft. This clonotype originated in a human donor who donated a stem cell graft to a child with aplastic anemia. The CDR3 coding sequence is TGTGCCAGCAGTTCAGGGACTAGCGGGACCGGGGAGCTGTTTTTT. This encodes CASSSGTSGTGELFF.